The following is a T cell receptor beta chain sequence with its context. Methods used by the authors: Cell counts per sample came from amplifying reference gene primers. The protocol was immunoSEQ multiplex PCR, while the TCRdb copy is restricted to in-frame clones and leaves out a portion. V, J and clone size were drawn from that table, and D and trimming were deduced from the DNA. The sample includes 70,000 to 75,000 clones, approximately 79% of them seen just once. The CDR3 runs 15 residues. Per the germline V gene, CDR1 is SGHVS and CDR2 is FNYEAQ. The V gene end was trimmed by 1 base and the J gene end by 8 bases; junction bases not matched to a gene: 7. The source of the sample is a study of blood T cell repertoires in COVID-19. Whole-study context: From the United States, Italy and Spain came samples of acute and convalescent COVID-19. The cDNA or gDNA used as material had been derived from T cells, B-cell-depleted T cells, or PBMCs.

The sequencing input was peripheral blood. This TCR came from a man in his sixties with active or convalescent COVID-19. V usage is TRBV7-6 and J usage is TRBJ2-1; 8 nucleotides align to TRBD2. The CDR3 bases are TGTGCCAGCAGCTTAGGGAGCGAGCGGGGGTATGAGCAGTTCTTC. Its translation is CASSLGSERGYEQFF.